This T cell receptor (beta chain) was sequenced during a study of cytomegalovirus exposure and HLA in healthy donors. Profiled with immunoSEQ multiplex PCR; TCRdb holds only in-frame clones, not every one. The sample has roughly 70,000 clones, 96% seen once; the top ten hold around 5%. V was pared by 0 bases and J by 0 bases, with 5 bases between. The CDR3 is made up of 14 amino acids. CDR1 is MNHEY and CDR2 is SMNVEV in the germline V gene (reference sequence). This sequence was found in a woman aged 18-30 years in good health and CMV-seropositive. V and J are TRBV27 and TRBJ1-1; a weak D match, TRBD1 (5 bases). Sequencing was carried out using PBMCs. The CDR3 protein is CASSLSGVNTEAFF. The CDR3 nucleotides are TGTGCCAGCAGTTTATCAGGGGTGAACACTGAAGCTTTCTTT.